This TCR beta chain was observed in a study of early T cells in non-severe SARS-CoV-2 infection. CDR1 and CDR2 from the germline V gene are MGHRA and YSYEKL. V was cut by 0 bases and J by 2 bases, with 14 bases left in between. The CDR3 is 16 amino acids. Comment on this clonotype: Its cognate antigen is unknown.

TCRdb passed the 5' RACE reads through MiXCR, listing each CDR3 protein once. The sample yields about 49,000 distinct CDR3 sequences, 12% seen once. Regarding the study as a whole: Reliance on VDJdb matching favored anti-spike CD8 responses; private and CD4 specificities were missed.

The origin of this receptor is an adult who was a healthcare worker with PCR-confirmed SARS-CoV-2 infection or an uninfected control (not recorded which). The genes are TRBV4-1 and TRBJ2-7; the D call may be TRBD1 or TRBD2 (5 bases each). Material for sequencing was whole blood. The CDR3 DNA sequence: TGCGCCAGCAGCCAAGACGGGGCCAAATGGACCTACGAGCAGTACTTC. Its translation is CASSQDGAKWTYEQYF.